These T cell receptor beta chains were read from a single sample in a study of blood T cell repertoires in COVID-19. Assay used: immunoSEQ multiplex PCR; TCRdb lists only in-frame clones, some missing. The top ten hold under 0.85% of the sample, which has some 150,000 clones, approximately 90% seen once. Specimen: PBMCs or T cells enriched from blood (not recorded which). The origin of the receptors is a woman aged 18-29 years who had recovered from COVID-19. Each CDR3 is given with its conserved first and last residue. D genes are given only for firm matches. Part of the rows lack a size; the others show once, few, many or a class for expanded clones.

TRBV5-4	TRBJ1-4	TRBD1	NA	TGTGCCAGCAGTAGCCGCCCGAGGGGGCAGGGTGGGAATGAAAAACTGTTTTTT	CASSSRPRGQGGNEKLFF
TRBV5-4	TRBJ2-7	TRBD2	NA	TGTGCCAGCAGCTCACTAGCGGGATCTCGCGAGCAGTACTTC	CASSSLAGSREQYF
TRBV27	TRBJ2-2	NA	NA	TGTGCCAGCAGTCCCAGGAAAGCGACAGTCACCGGGGAGCTGTTTTTT	CASSPRKATVTGELFF
TRBV7-9	TRBJ1-5	TRBD1	once	TGTGCCAGCAGACAGGGGGTTCAGCCCCAGCATTTT	CASRQGVQPQHF
TRBV9	TRBJ2-6	TRBD1	NA	TGTGCCAGCAGCGTCTACCAAACAGGGGCTGGGGCCAACGTCCTGACTTTC	CASSVYQTGAGANVLTF
TRBV28	TRBJ2-3	TRBD1	NA	TGTGCCAGCAGAGCGACAGGGGTCGCAGATACGCAGTATTTT	CASRATGVADTQYF
TRBV6-5	TRBJ2-7	TRBD1	once	TGTGCCAGCAGCCAGGGACAGGGGGCGACCTACGAGCAGTACTTC	CASSQGQGATYEQYF
TRBV2	TRBJ1-6	NA	NA	TGTGCCAGCACCGACAGCCCGTCCAAAACAAGGCACTTT	CASTDSPSKTRHF
TRBV27	TRBJ2-7	TRBD2	NA	TGTGCCAGCACCCCCGCGGGAGGGTACCACGAGCAGTACTTC	CASTPAGGYHEQYF
TRBV28	TRBJ2-1	NA	NA	TGTGCCAGCAGTTTGAGGTTCCTCTACAATGAGCAGTTCTTC	CASSLRFLYNEQFF
TRBV18	TRBJ2-3	NA	NA	TGTGCCAGCTCATTCATCTGGACAGCTAGCACAGATACGCAGTATTTT	CASSFIWTASTDTQYF
TRBV18	TRBJ2-1	NA	NA	TGTGCCAGCTCACCTCAGGGGGGCGCGGGGGGCCCCAATGAGCAGTTCTTC	CASSPQGGAGGPNEQFF
TRBV14	TRBJ2-1	TRBD2	few	TGTGCCAGCAGCCAAGGAAGGGAGGGAGTTGATGAGCAGTTCTTC	CASSQGREGVDEQFF
TRBV18	TRBJ2-7	TRBD2	NA	TGTGCCAGCTCACCACCGGGAGCGGGAGGGCTTTACGACGAGCAGTACTTC	CASSPPGAGGLYDEQYF
TRBV5-1	TRBJ1-1	TRBD1	NA	TGCGCCAGCAGCTTCCCTGACAGGGTGAACACTGAAGCTTTCTTT	CASSFPDRVNTEAFF
TRBV5-4	TRBJ2-4	TRBD2	NA	TGTGCCAGCAGCACATGGACTAGCGGGAAGGAAAACATTCAGTACTTC	CASSTWTSGKENIQYF
TRBV27	TRBJ1-1	TRBD1	NA	TGTGCCAGCAGTAGACAGGGCACTGAAGCTTTCTTT	CASSRQGTEAFF
TRBV6-5	TRBJ2-1	NA	NA	TGTGCCAGCAGTCCGACAGGGACTTGGGACAATGAGCAGTTCTTC	CASSPTGTWDNEQFF
TRBV7-8	TRBJ2-7	TRBD1	NA	TGTGCCAGCAGCTGGGGACAGGGCTCCTACGAGCAGTACTTC	CASSWGQGSYEQYF
TRBV5-1	TRBJ1-3	NA	NA	TGCGCCAGCAGCTTGGTGCACGGGTCCCCTGGAAACACCATATATTTT	CASSLVHGSPGNTIYF
TRBV6-5	TRBJ2-5	NA	NA	TGTGCCAGCTACCGGGAGACCCAGTACTTC	CASYRETQYF
TRBV2	TRBJ2-1	TRBD2	NA	TGTGCCAGCAGTGGGGGGCTAGCGGGAGGGAACGAGCAGTTCTTC	CASSGGLAGGNEQFF
TRBV3-1/TRBV3-2	TRBJ2-7	NA	NA	TGTGCCAGCAGCCAAGATCCTGGGGGGTACTACGAGCAGTACTTC	CASSQDPGGYYEQYF
TRBV25-1	TRBJ2-5	NA	NA	TGTGCCAGCAGTGATGGCGGGGTACAAGAGACCCAGTACTTC	CASSDGGVQETQYF
TRBV10-1	TRBJ2-3	TRBD2	NA	TGCGCCAGCAGTGGGGCTAGCGGGCCCCACACAGATACGCAGTATTTT	CASSGASGPHTDTQYF
TRBV30	TRBJ1-6	TRBD1	NA	TGTGCCTGGAGTGCCCCCTACAGGGGGACCAATTCACCCCTCCACTTT	CAWSAPYRGTNSPLHF
TRBV7-9	TRBJ2-5	NA	NA	TGTGCCAGCAGCTTCGCCGGGGAAGAGACCCAGTACTTC	CASSFAGEETQYF
TRBV18	TRBJ1-5	TRBD1	few	TGTGCCAGCTCACCGATGGGGCAGGGGGCCGGCAATCAGCCCCAGCATTTT	CASSPMGQGAGNQPQHF
TRBV6-5	TRBJ1-1	NA	NA	TGTGCCAGCAGTCTGACATCAGAGAGTTCGAAAGCTTTCTTT	CASSLTSESSKAFF
TRBV6-5	TRBJ2-2	TRBD2	NA	TGTGCCAGCAGTTACACGGGGACTAGGGGCACCGGGGAGCTGTTTTTT	CASSYTGTRGTGELFF
TRBV7-9	TRBJ2-1	TRBD2	NA	TGTGCCAGCAGCTCTTGGACTAGCGGGAGGACCTACAATGAGCAGTTCTTC	CASSSWTSGRTYNEQFF
TRBV7-2	TRBJ2-5	TRBD2	NA	TGTGCCAGCAGCTTAGGGCTAGCGGGAGGAGAGACCCAGTACTTC	CASSLGLAGGETQYF
TRBV29-1	TRBJ1-2	NA	once	TGCAGCATTGCTGGCAATGGGGGGTATGGCTACACCTTC	CSIAGNGGYGYTF
TRBV6-1	TRBJ1-5	TRBD1	once	TGTGCCAGCAGTGCCTCACCGGGACAGAGATATAGCAATCAGCCCCAGCATTTT	CASSASPGQRYSNQPQHF
TRBV30	TRBJ2-5	TRBD2	NA	TGCGGGTATGGCGGGAGTAGGGGAGAGACCCAGTACTTC	CGYGGSRGETQYF
TRBV6-4	TRBJ2-3	NA	NA	TGTGCCAGCAGTACCGCCGCCGGGGGGCTAAATACGCAGTATTTT	CASSTAAGGLNTQYF
TRBV6-5	TRBJ1-2	TRBD1	NA	TGTGCTGGCCGGGACAGACTTCTTAACTATGGCTACACCTTC	CAGRDRLLNYGYTF
TRBV11-2	TRBJ2-3	NA	NA	TGTGCCAGCAGCTTTTCTTTCAGGGGCCCAGATACGCAGTATTTT	CASSFSFRGPDTQYF
TRBV2	TRBJ2-3	TRBD2	NA	TGTGCCAGCAACAAAAGACTAGCTAGCACAGATACGCAGTATTTT	CASNKRLASTDTQYF
TRBV7-6	TRBJ1-1	NA	NA	TGTGCCAGCAGCTCATCAGAGAACACTGAAGCTTTCTTT	CASSSSENTEAFF
TRBV6-6	TRBJ2-7	TRBD1	NA	TGTGCCAGTAGAGGACAGGGGGGCTACGAGCAGTACTTC	CASRGQGGYEQYF
TRBV19	TRBJ2-3	NA	NA	TGTGCCAGTAGCCAGGGGTTGACGCAGTATTTT	CASSQGLTQYF
TRBV18	TRBJ2-7	TRBD1	NA	TGTGCCAGCTCACCGGAGACAGGGTTCGAGCAGTACTTC	CASSPETGFEQYF
TRBV7-9	TRBJ2-1	NA	NA	TGTGCCAGCAGCCAACAGGGAAGCAATGAGCAGTTCTTC	CASSQQGSNEQFF
TRBV4-2	TRBJ2-1	NA	NA	TGTGCCAGCAGCCTAGGGCGGGGTTACAATGAGCAGTTCTTC	CASSLGRGYNEQFF
TRBV12-3/TRBV12-4	TRBJ2-7	NA	NA	TGTGCCAGCAGTTTGCGACAGGACTACGAGCAGTACTTC	CASSLRQDYEQYF
TRBV3-1/TRBV3-2	TRBJ2-7	NA	NA	TGTGCCAGCAGCCAAGATTCTAGAAGGTACTACGAGCAGTACTTC	CASSQDSRRYYEQYF
TRBV5-1	TRBJ2-7	TRBD2	NA	TGCGCCAGCAGCGATGCACCGACTAGCGGGGGTAAAAGCTCCTACGAGCAGTACTTC	CASSDAPTSGGKSSYEQYF
TRBV30	TRBJ2-7	NA	NA	TGTGCCTGGAGTATCTTGCCAGTCTACGAGCAGTACTTC	CAWSILPVYEQYF
TRBV27	TRBJ1-2	TRBD1	NA	TGTGCCAGCAGTTCAGGGGGCAACTATGGCTACACCTTC	CASSSGGNYGYTF
TRBV7-9	TRBJ2-5	NA	NA	TGTGCCAGCAGACGGGCTAGCGGAGGACAGCAAGAGACCCAGTACTTC	CASRRASGGQQETQYF
TRBV27	TRBJ2-7	TRBD2	NA	TGTGCCAGCAGTTCGGGGACTAGCGGGTGGGGGTACGAGCAGTACTTC	CASSSGTSGWGYEQYF